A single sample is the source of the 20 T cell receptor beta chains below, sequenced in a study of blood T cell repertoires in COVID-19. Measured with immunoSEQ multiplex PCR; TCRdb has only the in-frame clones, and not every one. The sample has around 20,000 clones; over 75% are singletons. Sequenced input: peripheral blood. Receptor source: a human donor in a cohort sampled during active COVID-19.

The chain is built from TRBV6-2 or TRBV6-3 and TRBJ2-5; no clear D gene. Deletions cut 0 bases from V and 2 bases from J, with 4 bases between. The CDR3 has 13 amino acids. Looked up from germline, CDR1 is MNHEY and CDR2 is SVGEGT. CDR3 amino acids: CASSYSEQETQYF. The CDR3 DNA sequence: TGTGCCAGCAGTTACTCTGAGCAAGAGACCCAGTACTTC.

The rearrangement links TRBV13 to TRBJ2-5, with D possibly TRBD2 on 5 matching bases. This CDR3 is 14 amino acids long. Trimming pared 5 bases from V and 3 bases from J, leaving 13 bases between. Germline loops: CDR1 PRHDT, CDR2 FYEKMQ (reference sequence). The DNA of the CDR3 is TGTGCCAGCAGCCCTTTTGAGAGGGAAGAGACCCAGTACTTC. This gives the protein CASSPFEREETQYF.

The CDR3: CASRGLSYYEQYF. The CDR3 DNA is TGCGCCAGCAGGGGGCTTAGCTACTACGAGCAGTACTTC. V gene TRBV5-1 combines with J gene TRBJ2-7, with TRBD1 as a possible D gene (5 bases). The V end lost 5 bases, the J end lost 3 bases, and 12 bases lay between the germline ends. Looked up from germline, CDR1 is SGHRS and CDR2 is YFSETQ. CDR3 length: 13 amino acids.

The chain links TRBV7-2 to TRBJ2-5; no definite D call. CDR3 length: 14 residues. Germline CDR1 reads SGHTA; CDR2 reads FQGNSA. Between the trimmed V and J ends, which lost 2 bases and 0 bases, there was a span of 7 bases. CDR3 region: CASSLRRDQETQYF. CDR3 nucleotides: TGTGCCAGCAGCTTACGACGGGACCAAGAGACCCAGTACTTC.

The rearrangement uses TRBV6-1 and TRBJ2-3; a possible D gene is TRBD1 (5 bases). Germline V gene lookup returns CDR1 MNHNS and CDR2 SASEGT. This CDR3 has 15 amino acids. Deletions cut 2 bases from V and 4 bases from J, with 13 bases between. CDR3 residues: CASSELGQSPDTQYF. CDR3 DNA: TGTGCCAGCAGTGAATTGGGGCAAAGCCCAGATACGCAGTATTTT.

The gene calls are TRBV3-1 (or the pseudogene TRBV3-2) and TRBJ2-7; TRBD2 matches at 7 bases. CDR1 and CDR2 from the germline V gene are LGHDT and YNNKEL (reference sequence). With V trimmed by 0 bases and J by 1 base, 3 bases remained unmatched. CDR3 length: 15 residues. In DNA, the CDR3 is TGTGCCAGCAGCCAAGATGCTAGCGGATCCTACGAGCAGTACTTC. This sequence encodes CASSQDASGSYEQYF.

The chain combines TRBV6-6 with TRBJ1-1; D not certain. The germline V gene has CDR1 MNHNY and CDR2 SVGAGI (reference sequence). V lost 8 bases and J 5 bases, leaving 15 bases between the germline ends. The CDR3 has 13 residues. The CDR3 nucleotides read TGTGCCAGCGCATCCCGGGGATGGACTGAAGCTTTCTTT. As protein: CASASRGWTEAFF.

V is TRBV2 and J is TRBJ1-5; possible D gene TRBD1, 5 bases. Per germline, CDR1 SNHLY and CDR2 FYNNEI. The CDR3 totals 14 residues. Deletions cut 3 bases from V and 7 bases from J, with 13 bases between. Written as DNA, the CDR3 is TGTGCCAGCAGTGACGGGGGAGCACTCCAGCCCCAGCATTTT. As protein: CASSDGGALQPQHF.

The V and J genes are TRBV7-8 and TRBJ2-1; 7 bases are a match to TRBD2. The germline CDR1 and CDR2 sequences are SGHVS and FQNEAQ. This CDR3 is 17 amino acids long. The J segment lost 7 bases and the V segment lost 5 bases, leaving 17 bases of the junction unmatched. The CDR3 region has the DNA TGTGCCAGCAGCCCCCCCTCCGGGAGGCCTGGAGGGAATGAGCAGTTCTTC. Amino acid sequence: CASSPPSGRPGGNEQFF. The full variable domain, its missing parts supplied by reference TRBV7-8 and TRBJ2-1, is GAGVSQSPRYKVAKRGQDVALRCDPISGHVSLFWYQQALGQGPEFLTYFQNEAQLDKSGLPSDRFFAERPEGSVSTLKIQRTQQEDSAVYLCASSPPSGRPGGNEQFFGPGTRLTVL.

The CDR3 reads CSASFGNTIYF. The CDR3 nucleotides are TGCAGTGCTAGCTTCGGAAACACCATATATTTT. The V and J genes are TRBV20-1 and TRBJ1-3; D uncertain. V was trimmed by 3 bases and J by 4 bases, leaving 4 bases between them. The CDR3 length is 11 residues. CDR1 and CDR2 from the germline V gene are DFQATT and SNEGSKA (reference sequence).

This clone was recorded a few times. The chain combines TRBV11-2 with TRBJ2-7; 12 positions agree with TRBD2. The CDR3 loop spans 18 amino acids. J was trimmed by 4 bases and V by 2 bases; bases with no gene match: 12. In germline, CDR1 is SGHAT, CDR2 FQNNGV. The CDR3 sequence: CASSLWPSGRAYPYEQYF. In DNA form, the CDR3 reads TGTGCCAGCAGCTTATGGCCTAGCGGGAGGGCGTACCCTTACGAGCAGTACTTC.

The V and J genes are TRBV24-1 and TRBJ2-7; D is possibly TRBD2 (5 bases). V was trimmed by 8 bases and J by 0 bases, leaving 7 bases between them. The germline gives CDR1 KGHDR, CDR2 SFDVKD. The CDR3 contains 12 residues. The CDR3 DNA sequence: TGTGCCACCATGGGGAGCTCCTACGAGCAGTACTTC. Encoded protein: CATMGSSYEQYF.

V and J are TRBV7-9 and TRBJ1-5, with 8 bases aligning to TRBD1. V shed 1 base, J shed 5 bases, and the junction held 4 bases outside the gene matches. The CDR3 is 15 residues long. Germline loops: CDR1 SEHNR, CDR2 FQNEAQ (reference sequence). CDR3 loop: CASSLGGTGDQPQHF. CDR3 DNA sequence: TGTGCCAGCAGCTTAGGCGGGACAGGCGATCAGCCCCAGCATTTT.

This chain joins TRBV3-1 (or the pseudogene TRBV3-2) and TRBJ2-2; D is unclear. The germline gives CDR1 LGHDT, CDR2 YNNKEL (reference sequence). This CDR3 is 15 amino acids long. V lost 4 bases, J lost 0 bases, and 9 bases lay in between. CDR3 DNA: TGTGCCAGCAGCCGGCAGAACGCGAACACCGGGGAGCTGTTTTTT. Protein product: CASSRQNANTGELFF.

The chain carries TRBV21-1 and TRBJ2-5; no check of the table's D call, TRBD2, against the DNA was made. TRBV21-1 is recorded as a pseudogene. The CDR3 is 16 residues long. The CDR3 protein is CASRTPYGGLWETQYF. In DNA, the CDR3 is TGTGCCAGCAGGACTCCTTACGGGGGGCTTTGGGAGACCCAGTACTTC.

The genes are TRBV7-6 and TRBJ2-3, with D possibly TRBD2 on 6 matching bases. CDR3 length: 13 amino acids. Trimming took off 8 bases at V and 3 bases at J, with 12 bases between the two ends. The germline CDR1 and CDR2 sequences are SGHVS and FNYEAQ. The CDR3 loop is CASRRAGTDTQYF. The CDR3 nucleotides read TGTGCCAGCCGGAGGGCAGGAACAGATACGCAGTATTTT.

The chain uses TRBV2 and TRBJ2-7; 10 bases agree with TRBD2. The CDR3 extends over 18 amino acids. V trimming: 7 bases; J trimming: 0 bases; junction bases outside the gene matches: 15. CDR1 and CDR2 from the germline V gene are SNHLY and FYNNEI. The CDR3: CASMTPVASGGHSYEQYF. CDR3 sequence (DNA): TGTGCCAGCATGACTCCCGTTGCTAGCGGGGGTCACTCCTACGAGCAGTACTTC. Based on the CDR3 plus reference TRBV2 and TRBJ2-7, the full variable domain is EPEVTQTPSHQVTQMGQEVILRCVPISNHLYFYWYRQILGQKVEFLVSFYNNEISEKSEIFDDQFSVERPDGSNFTLKIRSTKLEDSAMYFCASMTPVASGGHSYEQYFGPGTRLTVT.

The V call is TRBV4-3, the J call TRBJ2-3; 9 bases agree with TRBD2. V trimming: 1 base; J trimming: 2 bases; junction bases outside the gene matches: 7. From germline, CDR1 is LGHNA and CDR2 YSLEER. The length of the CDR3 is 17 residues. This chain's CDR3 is CASSQAWPSGVTDTQYF. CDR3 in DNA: TGCGCCAGCAGCCAAGCGTGGCCTAGCGGGGTCACAGATACGCAGTATTTT.

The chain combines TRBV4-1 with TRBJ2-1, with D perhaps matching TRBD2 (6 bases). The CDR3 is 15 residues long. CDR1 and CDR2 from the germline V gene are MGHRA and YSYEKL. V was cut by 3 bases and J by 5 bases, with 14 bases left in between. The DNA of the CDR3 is TGCGCCAGCAGCCAGCTGGGGACTTCACACAATGAGCAGTTCTTC. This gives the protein CASSQLGTSHNEQFF.

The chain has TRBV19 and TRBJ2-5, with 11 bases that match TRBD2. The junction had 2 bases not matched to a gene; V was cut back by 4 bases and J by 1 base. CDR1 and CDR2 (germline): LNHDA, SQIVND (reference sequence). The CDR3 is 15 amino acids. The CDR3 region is CASSTGTSGQETQYF. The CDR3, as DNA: TGTGCCAGTAGTACCGGGACTAGCGGCCAAGAGACCCAGTACTTC.